The present entry profiles one T cell receptor beta chain with its context. This sample is part of a study of blood T cell repertoires in COVID-19. Across the study: COVID-19 samples collected from the United States, Italy and Spain covered acute and convalescent phases. Sources were T cells, B-cell-depleted T cells, or PBMCs; the material itself was cDNA or gDNA.

Per germline, CDR1 SGDLS and CDR2 YYNGEE. This CDR3 region has 15 residues. With 4 bases clipped from V and 3 bases from J, the junction kept 4 bases outside the gene matches. In the authors' workflow: Cell counts per sample came from amplifying reference gene primers. Some clones are missing from TCRdb's copy, which holds only in-frame ones; the method was immunoSEQ multiplex PCR. V and J calls and clone size are those listed in that table; D and trimming were worked out from the DNA. Of a few hundred thousand clones listed, roughly 90% are singletons. The J gene is TRBJ1-4, the V gene TRBV9, with 9 nucleotides matching TRBD1. This sequence originates from a woman aged 55-70 years with acute or convalescent COVID-19. Sequencing was performed on peripheral blood. The CDR3: CASSKQGAANEKLFF. For the CDR3, the DNA is TGTGCCAGCAGCAAACAGGGGGCGGCTAATGAAAAACTGTTTTTT.